A selection of T cell receptor beta chains follows, all from one sample in a study of T cell responses to AZD1222 COVID-19 vaccine. Sequencing used immunoSEQ multiplex PCR; TCRdb keeps in-frame clones, though not all of them. This sample yields roughly 180,000 clones, of which 90% to 95% are seen a single time; around 0.96% belongs to the top ten. This specimen was peripheral blood, taken 28 days after the second dose of the MenACWY control vaccine. The receptor source for this set is an adult who received the MenACWY meningococcal vaccine as a control. Each CDR3 is given with its conserved first and last residue. Each record gives: J gene, D gene, V gene, CDR3 length, clone size, CDR3 protein, CDR3 DNA. D genes are given only for firm matches. Clone size, where shown, is once, few, many, or a class for clones that have expanded.

J gene: TRBJ2-1; D gene: TRBD1; V gene: TRBV3-1/TRBV3-2; CDR3 length: 14; clone size: .; CDR3 protein: CASSQGQGYNEQFF; CDR3 DNA: TGTGCCAGCAGCCAGGGACAGGGCTACAATGAGCAGTTCTTC
J gene: TRBJ1-5; D gene: .; V gene: TRBV3-1/TRBV3-2; CDR3 length: 14; clone size: .; CDR3 protein: CASSLTASNQPQHF; CDR3 DNA: TGTGCCAGCAGCCTGACAGCAAGCAATCAGCCCCAGCATTTT
J gene: TRBJ1-3; D gene: .; V gene: TRBV13; CDR3 length: 13; clone size: .; CDR3 protein: CASSLVGRPAKYF; CDR3 DNA: TGTGCCAGCAGCTTGGTTGGACGTCCCGCAAAATATTTT
J gene: TRBJ2-7; D gene: TRBD1; V gene: TRBV28; CDR3 length: 15; clone size: once; CDR3 protein: CASTRSTGFSYEQYF; CDR3 DNA: TGTGCCAGCACCCGATCGACAGGGTTCTCCTACGAGCAGTACTTC
J gene: TRBJ2-6; D gene: TRBD1; V gene: TRBV2; CDR3 length: 16; clone size: .; CDR3 protein: CASSPGTASGVNVLTF; CDR3 DNA: TGTGCCAGCAGTCCCGGGACAGCATCTGGGGTCAACGTCCTGACTTTC
J gene: TRBJ2-4; D gene: TRBD1; V gene: TRBV5-1; CDR3 length: 13; clone size: .; CDR3 protein: CASGEQGDGIQYF; CDR3 DNA: TGCGCCAGCGGGGAACAGGGGGACGGCATTCAGTACTTC
J gene: TRBJ1-1; D gene: .; V gene: TRBV5-4; CDR3 length: 15; clone size: few; CDR3 protein: CASSLETGVNTEAFF; CDR3 DNA: TGTGCCAGCAGCTTGGAGACAGGCGTTAACACTGAAGCTTTCTTT
J gene: TRBJ2-5; D gene: .; V gene: TRBV28; CDR3 length: 11; clone size: .; CDR3 protein: CASSLGRVRHF; CDR3 DNA: TGTGCCAGCAGTTTGGGTAGGGTCCGCCACTTC
J gene: TRBJ1-1; D gene: .; V gene: TRBV3-1/TRBV3-2; CDR3 length: 14; clone size: .; CDR3 protein: CASSPGHQNTEAFF; CDR3 DNA: TGTGCCAGCAGTCCGGGACACCAGAACACTGAAGCTTTCTTT
J gene: TRBJ2-2; D gene: .; V gene: TRBV7-3; CDR3 length: 15; clone size: .; CDR3 protein: CASSADSLRGGELFF; CDR3 DNA: TGTGCCAGCAGCGCGGACAGCCTTAGGGGCGGGGAGCTGTTTTTT
J gene: TRBJ2-1; D gene: .; V gene: TRBV10-3; CDR3 length: 14; clone size: .; CDR3 protein: CASASVSSYNEQFF; CDR3 DNA: TGTGCCAGCGCTAGCGTGAGCTCCTACAATGAGCAGTTCTTC
J gene: TRBJ1-4; D gene: TRBD1; V gene: TRBV7-2; CDR3 length: 16; clone size: .; CDR3 protein: CASSSRQGDFNEKLFF; CDR3 DNA: TGTGCCAGCAGCTCGCGACAGGGGGACTTCAATGAAAAACTGTTTTTT
J gene: TRBJ2-5; D gene: TRBD2; V gene: TRBV7-9; CDR3 length: 17; clone size: .; CDR3 protein: CASSSGLAGARTETQYF; CDR3 DNA: TGTGCCAGCAGCTCTGGACTAGCGGGGGCACGAACAGAGACCCAGTACTTC
J gene: TRBJ1-6; D gene: TRBD1; V gene: TRBV7-3; CDR3 length: 16; clone size: once; CDR3 protein: CASSLTGQLRGSPLHF; CDR3 DNA: TGTGCCAGCAGCTTAACGGGACAGCTAAGGGGTTCACCCCTCCACTTT
J gene: TRBJ1-5; D gene: TRBD1; V gene: TRBV7-9; CDR3 length: 14; clone size: .; CDR3 protein: CASSSTDRGQPQHF; CDR3 DNA: TGTGCCAGCAGCTCCACGGACAGGGGTCAGCCCCAGCATTTT
J gene: TRBJ1-3; D gene: .; V gene: TRBV3-1/TRBV3-2; CDR3 length: 13; clone size: .; CDR3 protein: CASSQPAGNTIYF; CDR3 DNA: TGTGCCAGCAGCCAGCCCGCTGGAAACACCATATATTTT
J gene: TRBJ1-1; D gene: TRBD1; V gene: TRBV5-5; CDR3 length: 16; clone size: .; CDR3 protein: CASSFSPRQGGTEAFF; CDR3 DNA: TGTGCCAGCAGCTTTTCACCCCGACAGGGTGGTACTGAAGCTTTCTTT
J gene: TRBJ2-3; D gene: TRBD2; V gene: TRBV10-1; CDR3 length: 14; clone size: .; CDR3 protein: CASSLTSGADTQYF; CDR3 DNA: TGCGCCAGCAGTCTGACTAGCGGGGCGGATACGCAGTATTTT
J gene: TRBJ1-1; D gene: .; V gene: TRBV7-6; CDR3 length: 15; clone size: .; CDR3 protein: CASSLVGTENTEAFF; CDR3 DNA: TGTGCCAGCAGCTTAGTTGGGACTGAGAACACTGAAGCTTTCTTT
J gene: TRBJ1-2; D gene: TRBD1; V gene: TRBV5-1; CDR3 length: 13; clone size: .; CDR3 protein: CASSGSGTDSYTF; CDR3 DNA: TGCGCCAGCAGCGGGAGCGGGACAGACAGCTACACCTTC
J gene: TRBJ1-1; D gene: .; V gene: TRBV7-2; CDR3 length: 14; clone size: .; CDR3 protein: CASSSHPSGTEAFF; CDR3 DNA: TGTGCCAGCAGCTCCCACCCCTCGGGGACTGAAGCTTTCTTT
J gene: TRBJ2-7; D gene: .; V gene: TRBV6-5; CDR3 length: 14; clone size: .; CDR3 protein: CASSMSWTEYEQYF; CDR3 DNA: TGTGCCAGCAGTATGTCGTGGACGGAGTACGAGCAGTACTTC
J gene: TRBJ2-7; D gene: .; V gene: TRBV14; CDR3 length: 13; clone size: .; CDR3 protein: CASSQVRAYEQYF; CDR3 DNA: TGTGCCAGCAGCCAAGTCAGGGCCTACGAGCAGTACTTC
J gene: TRBJ1-5; D gene: TRBD1; V gene: TRBV19; CDR3 length: 16; clone size: .; CDR3 protein: CASSIGTGARNQPQHF; CDR3 DNA: TGTGCCAGTAGTATAGGGACAGGGGCACGGAATCAGCCCCAGCATTTT
J gene: TRBJ2-3; D gene: .; V gene: TRBV7-9; CDR3 length: 19; clone size: .; CDR3 protein: CASSLGGLAGSVKVDTQYF; CDR3 DNA: TGTGCCAGCAGCTTAGGTGGGTTAGCTGGGTCCGTGAAAGTGGATACGCAGTATTTT
J gene: TRBJ2-5; D gene: TRBD1; V gene: TRBV6-5; CDR3 length: 15; clone size: .; CDR3 protein: CASRKQGIIQETQYF; CDR3 DNA: TGTGCCAGCAGAAAACAGGGGATAATCCAAGAGACCCAGTACTTC
J gene: TRBJ2-6; D gene: .; V gene: TRBV7-9; CDR3 length: 15; clone size: once; CDR3 protein: CASSPQGLGANVLTF; CDR3 DNA: TGTGCCAGCAGCCCACAGGGACTCGGGGCCAACGTCCTGACTTTC
J gene: TRBJ1-1; D gene: .; V gene: TRBV7-6; CDR3 length: 13; clone size: .; CDR3 protein: CASKTQENTEAFF; CDR3 DNA: TGTGCCAGCAAGACACAGGAGAACACTGAAGCTTTCTTT
J gene: TRBJ2-3; D gene: TRBD2; V gene: TRBV10-1; CDR3 length: 15; clone size: .; CDR3 protein: CASSDSGGASDTQYF; CDR3 DNA: TGCGCCAGCAGTGACTCCGGGGGGGCCTCAGATACGCAGTATTTT
J gene: TRBJ2-5; D gene: TRBD2; V gene: TRBV7-6; CDR3 length: 16; clone size: .; CDR3 protein: CASSLGGLAVQETQYF; CDR3 DNA: TGTGCCAGCAGCTTAGGGGGACTAGCGGTTCAAGAGACCCAGTACTTC
J gene: TRBJ1-5; D gene: TRBD1; V gene: TRBV6-5; CDR3 length: 14; clone size: .; CDR3 protein: CASRDYRGHQPQHF; CDR3 DNA: TGTGCCAGCAGAGACTACAGGGGGCACCAGCCCCAGCATTTT
J gene: TRBJ1-3; D gene: .; V gene: TRBV6-5; CDR3 length: 16; clone size: .; CDR3 protein: CASSSQRRSSGNTIYF; CDR3 DNA: TGTGCCAGCAGTTCCCAACGGCGGAGCTCTGGAAACACCATATATTTT
J gene: TRBJ1-1; D gene: TRBD1; V gene: TRBV3-1/TRBV3-2; CDR3 length: 15; clone size: .; CDR3 protein: CASSLGQITNTEAFF; CDR3 DNA: TGTGCCAGCAGCTTGGGACAGATAACGAACACTGAAGCTTTCTTT
J gene: TRBJ1-1; D gene: .; V gene: TRBV28; CDR3 length: 14; clone size: .; CDR3 protein: CASSLGGRPPEAFF; CDR3 DNA: TGTGCCAGCAGTTTAGGGGGACGGCCGCCTGAAGCTTTCTTT
J gene: TRBJ1-1; D gene: .; V gene: TRBV15; CDR3 length: 14; clone size: .; CDR3 protein: CATSRVYANTEAFF; CDR3 DNA: TGTGCCACCAGCAGAGTATATGCCAACACTGAAGCTTTCTTT
J gene: TRBJ2-3; D gene: .; V gene: TRBV19; CDR3 length: 13; clone size: .; CDR3 protein: CASSGAYQQGQYF; CDR3 DNA: TGTGCCAGTAGCGGGGCTTACCAACAGGGGCAGTATTTT
J gene: TRBJ1-1; D gene: .; V gene: TRBV6-5; CDR3 length: 12; clone size: few; CDR3 protein: CASSYSGSEAFF; CDR3 DNA: TGTGCCAGCAGTTACTCGGGGTCTGAAGCTTTCTTT
J gene: TRBJ1-4; D gene: .; V gene: TRBV5-1; CDR3 length: 11; clone size: few; CDR3 protein: CASSLNEKLFF; CDR3 DNA: TGCGCCAGCAGCTTAAATGAAAAACTGTTTTTT
J gene: TRBJ2-6; D gene: TRBD1; V gene: TRBV3-1/TRBV3-2; CDR3 length: 16; clone size: .; CDR3 protein: CASSLLQGRGANVLTF; CDR3 DNA: TGTGCCAGCAGCCTCCTACAGGGGCGGGGGGCCAACGTCCTGACTTTC
J gene: TRBJ2-1; D gene: TRBD2; V gene: TRBV3-1/TRBV3-2; CDR3 length: 14; clone size: .; CDR3 protein: CASSRGGALNEQFF; CDR3 DNA: TGTGCCAGCAGCCGCGGGGGGGCTTTGAATGAGCAGTTCTTC
J gene: TRBJ1-2; D gene: TRBD1; V gene: TRBV4-1; CDR3 length: 19; clone size: .; CDR3 protein: CASSQDLVPGETGNYGYTF; CDR3 DNA: TGCGCCAGCAGCCAAGATCTCGTTCCAGGGGAGACAGGGAACTATGGCTACACCTTC
J gene: TRBJ1-5; D gene: TRBD1; V gene: TRBV27; CDR3 length: 15; clone size: .; CDR3 protein: CASRPDRRSNQPQHF; CDR3 DNA: TGTGCCAGCAGACCGGACAGGAGAAGCAATCAGCCCCAGCATTTT
J gene: TRBJ1-5; D gene: .; V gene: TRBV27; CDR3 length: 13; clone size: .; CDR3 protein: CASSFLSNQPQHF; CDR3 DNA: TGTGCCAGCAGTTTCTTGAGCAATCAGCCCCAGCATTTT
J gene: TRBJ2-7; D gene: .; V gene: TRBV11-2; CDR3 length: 16; clone size: .; CDR3 protein: CASSLGTGNLGGEQYF; CDR3 DNA: TGTGCCAGCAGCCTCGGTACCGGGAACCTTGGGGGAGAGCAGTACTTC
J gene: TRBJ2-7; D gene: TRBD2; V gene: TRBV6-5; CDR3 length: 16; clone size: .; CDR3 protein: CASSYFSSGGAREQYF; CDR3 DNA: TGTGCCAGCAGTTACTTCTCTAGCGGGGGGGCGAGGGAGCAGTACTTC
J gene: TRBJ1-1; D gene: .; V gene: TRBV5-5; CDR3 length: 13; clone size: .; CDR3 protein: CASSLYGGTEAFF; CDR3 DNA: TGTGCCAGCAGCTTGTACGGTGGCACTGAAGCTTTCTTT
J gene: TRBJ1-6; D gene: TRBD1; V gene: TRBV5-4; CDR3 length: 15; clone size: .; CDR3 protein: CASSQVTGRDSPLHF; CDR3 DNA: TGTGCCAGCAGCCAAGTGACAGGGAGAGATTCACCCCTCCACTTT
J gene: TRBJ2-1; D gene: TRBD2; V gene: TRBV6-2/TRBV6-3; CDR3 length: 20; clone size: .; CDR3 protein: CASSYSTSGGGHSSYNEQFF; CDR3 DNA: TGTGCCAGCAGTTACTCGACTAGCGGGGGGGGTCACAGCTCCTACAATGAGCAGTTCTTC
J gene: TRBJ2-2; D gene: TRBD1; V gene: TRBV11-3; CDR3 length: 15; clone size: .; CDR3 protein: CASSTYDRASGELFF; CDR3 DNA: TGTGCCAGCAGCACGTATGACAGGGCCTCCGGGGAGCTGTTTTTT
J gene: TRBJ1-5; D gene: .; V gene: TRBV6-4; CDR3 length: 11; clone size: .; CDR3 protein: CASRGTQPQHF; CDR3 DNA: TGTGCCAGCAGGGGGACCCAGCCCCAGCATTTT
J gene: TRBJ1-5; D gene: TRBD1; V gene: TRBV18; CDR3 length: 15; clone size: .; CDR3 protein: CASSPVSGQGQPQHF; CDR3 DNA: TGTGCCAGCTCACCAGTCTCCGGACAGGGGCAGCCCCAGCATTTT
J gene: TRBJ1-2; D gene: TRBD1; V gene: TRBV3-1/TRBV3-2; CDR3 length: 16; clone size: .; CDR3 protein: CASSQRPGTGVDGYTF; CDR3 DNA: TGTGCCAGCAGCCAACGGCCCGGGACAGGGGTCGATGGCTACACCTTC
J gene: TRBJ1-5; D gene: .; V gene: TRBV30; CDR3 length: 15; clone size: .; CDR3 protein: CAWSVNGFSNQPQHF; CDR3 DNA: TGTGCCTGGAGTGTAAACGGGTTTAGCAATCAGCCCCAGCATTTT
J gene: TRBJ2-3; D gene: TRBD1; V gene: TRBV10-1; CDR3 length: 16; clone size: .; CDR3 protein: CASSERTGSFTDTQYF; CDR3 DNA: TGCGCCAGCAGTGAGCGGACAGGGAGTTTCACAGATACGCAGTATTTT
J gene: TRBJ1-1; D gene: .; V gene: TRBV19; CDR3 length: 13; clone size: .; CDR3 protein: CASRTAGWTEAFF; CDR3 DNA: TGTGCCAGTAGAACCGCCGGTTGGACTGAAGCTTTCTTT